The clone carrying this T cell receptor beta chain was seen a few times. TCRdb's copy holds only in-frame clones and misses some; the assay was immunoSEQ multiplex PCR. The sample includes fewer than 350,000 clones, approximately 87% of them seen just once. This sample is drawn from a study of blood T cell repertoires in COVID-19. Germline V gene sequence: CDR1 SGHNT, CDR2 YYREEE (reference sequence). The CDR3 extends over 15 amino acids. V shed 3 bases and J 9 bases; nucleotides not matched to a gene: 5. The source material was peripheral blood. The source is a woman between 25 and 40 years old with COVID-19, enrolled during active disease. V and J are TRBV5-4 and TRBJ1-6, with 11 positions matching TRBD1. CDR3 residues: CASSSQDRGRSPLHF. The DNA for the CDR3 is TGTGCCAGCAGCTCACAGGACAGGGGGCGTTCACCCCTCCACTTT.